Below, 17 T cell receptor beta chains from the same sample are listed, as sequenced in a study of blood T cell repertoires in COVID-19. Method: immunoSEQ multiplex PCR; TCRdb's copy keeps in-frame clones and lacks some. The sample shows 25,000 to 30,000 clones, over 70% of them seen only once. Sequenced material: peripheral blood. The receptors derive from a woman between 70 and 85 years old with acute or convalescent COVID-19.

The chain employs TRBV6-4 and TRBJ2-2; 9 bases match TRBD2. The CDR3 has 18 amino acids. The V segment lost 6 bases and the J segment 1 base; nucleotides outside the gene matches: 12. Germline CDR1 is MRHNA and CDR2 is SNTAGT. CDR3 in DNA: TGTGCCAGCAGCCGCGGGGTAGCGGGGGCCCAGAACACCGGGGAGCTGTTTTTT. Its protein is CASSRGVAGAQNTGELFF.

This chain links TRBV28 with TRBJ1-4, with 7 bases aligning to TRBD1. J was trimmed by 7 bases and V by 5 bases; bases with no gene match: 7. The CDR3 spans 14 residues. CDR1 MDHEN and CDR2 SYDVKM come from the germline V gene. The CDR3 nucleotides are TGTGCCAGCAGTACACAGGGGTTGGCTGAAAAACTGTTTTTT. It specifies CASSTQGLAEKLFF.

The V call is TRBV2, the J call TRBJ1-2; maybe TRBD1 (5 bases). CDR1 is SNHLY and CDR2 is FYNNEI in the germline V gene. V lost 9 bases to trimming and J lost 4 bases, with 12 bases between them. CDR3 size: 12 residues. The CDR3 nucleotides are TGTGCCAGTAGAGGACAAGCCTATGGCTACACCTTC. Its protein is CASRGQAYGYTF.

About this clone itself: One end of the junction fails to match germline, which may point to a read error. The V and J genes are TRBV18 and TRBJ2-6, with D possibly TRBD1 on 5 matching bases. This CDR3 region has 18 residues. Germline CDR1 and CDR2: KGHSH and LQKENI. This chain's CDR3 is CASSPTLDRISGANVLTF. The DNA for the CDR3 is TGTGCCAGCTCACCTACCCTGGACCGAATCTCTGGGGCCAACGTTCTGACTTTC. The full variable domain, completed using reference TRBV18 and TRBJ2-6, is NAGVMQNPRHLVRRRGQEARLRCSPMKGHSHVYWYRQLPEEGLKFMVYLQKENIIDESGMPKERFSAEFPKEGPSILRIQQVVRGDSAAYFCASSPTLDRISGANVLTFGAGSRLTVL.

The chain links TRBV5-1 to TRBJ2-2; 10 bases are shared with TRBD2. The CDR3 totals 16 residues. The junction had 3 bases not matched to a gene; V was cut back by 0 bases and J by 4 bases. CDR1 and CDR2 from the germline V gene are SGHRS and YFSETQ. DNA of the CDR3: TGCGCCAGCAGCTTGGAACTAGCGGGGATCACCGGGGAGCTGTTTTTT. Protein: CASSLELAGITGELFF. The variable domain in full, with the rest retrieved from reference TRBV5-1 and TRBJ2-2, is KAGVTQTPRYLIKTRGQQVTLSCSPISGHRSVSWYQQTPGQGLQFLFEYFSETQRNKGNFPGRFSGRQFSNSRSEMNVSTLELGDSALYLCASSLELAGITGELFFGEGSRLTVL.

The rearrangement links TRBV2 to TRBJ2-7; 9 nucleotides match TRBD1. The CDR3 contains 15 residues. The junction had 10 bases not matched to a gene; V was cut back by 4 bases and J by 6 bases. The germline CDR1 and CDR2 sequences are SNHLY and FYNNEI. The DNA of the CDR3 is TGTGCCAGCAGTGCAATCGGGACAGGGTTTCTCGAGCAGTACTTC. Translation: CASSAIGTGFLEQYF.

The genes are TRBV27 and TRBJ2-7; TRBD2 matches 7 bases. J gave up 2 bases and V 5 bases, and 9 bases lay outside the gene matches. This CDR3 contains 15 residues. From germline, CDR1 is MNHEY and CDR2 SMNVEV (reference sequence). This CDR3 reads CASSQAGTTTYEQYF. CDR3 nucleotides: TGTGCCAGCAGTCAAGCTGGGACTACCACCTACGAGCAGTACTTC.

The CDR3 DNA reads as TGTGCCAGTAGTATTGAGGGAGATACGCAGTATTTT. Amino acids: CASSIEGDTQYF. This chain connects TRBV19 to TRBJ2-3; possibly TRBD2 for D (5 bases). CDR1 is LNHDA, CDR2 SQIVND, per germline (reference sequence). The V end was cut by 3 bases, the J end by 5 bases, with 6 bases between. The CDR3 has 12 residues.

This chain joins TRBV29-1 and TRBJ2-2; 10 positions match TRBD1. Looked up from germline, CDR1 is SQVTM and CDR2 is ANQGSEA. The CDR3 sequence is 15 residues long. The trim removed 1 base at V and 4 bases at J, leaving 3 bases unmatched. The CDR3 here is CSVEAGTGVTGELFF. The CDR3 DNA follows: TGCAGCGTTGAAGCCGGGACAGGGGTCACCGGGGAGCTGTTTTTT.

Notes on this clone: It is unclear where the CDR3 begins or ends on the DNA, so no DNA is shown, and the CDR3 is as TCRdb lists it. The V gene is TRBV28, the J gene TRBJ2-5; the D call TRBD2 from the table was never checked on the DNA. The CDR3 length is 13 residues, termini included. The germline V gene has CDR1 MDHEN and CDR2 SYDVKM. This chain's CDR3 is CASSSSGEETQYF.

CDR3 sequence (DNA): TGTGCCAGCTCATCGGACAGGGTTGGCTCCTACAATGAGCAGTTCTTC. Protein: CASSSDRVGSYNEQFF. The genes are TRBV18 and TRBJ2-1; 8 positions agree with TRBD1. Germline V gene lookup returns CDR1 KGHSH and CDR2 LQKENI. This CDR3 has 16 amino acids. After removal of 5 bases from V and 0 bases from J, the junction contained 6 bases not matched to a gene.

This chain connects TRBV6-2 or TRBV6-3 to TRBJ1-2; no clear D. Trimming left V 6 bases short and J 11 bases short, with 16 bases between. Germline-derived CDR1 and CDR2 are MNHEY and SVGEGT. The CDR3 extends over 12 amino acids. The CDR3 sequence is CASSRSAGRYTF. CDR3 in DNA: TGTGCCAGCAGCCGCTCCGCGGGGAGATACACCTTC.

The chain recombines TRBV4-2 with TRBJ2-7, with TRBD2 matching 14 bases. V shed 3 bases and J 3 bases; nucleotides not matched to a gene: 4. CDR3 length equals 16 residues. CDR1 LGHNA and CDR2 YNFKEQ come from the germline V gene. As DNA, the CDR3 is TGTGCCAGCAGCCATCCCGGGACTAGCGGGAGCTACGAGCAGTACTTC. It specifies CASSHPGTSGSYEQYF.

This clone appeared once. CDR3 DNA sequence: TGTGCCAGCAGCCGTGGGCAGGAGGACTACAATGAGCAGTTCTTC. Translated, it gives CASSRGQEDYNEQFF. The J gene is TRBJ2-1, the V gene TRBV3-1 (or the pseudogene TRBV3-2); perhaps TRBD2 as D (5 bases). V lost 4 bases to trimming and J lost 3 bases, with 13 bases between them. CDR3 size: 15 residues. Germline loops: CDR1 LGHDT, CDR2 YNNKEL (reference sequence).

This clone occurred a few times. This chain's CDR3 is CASSLGGELTGGSYGYTF. The CDR3 DNA sequence: TGTGCCAGCAGCTTAGGGGGGGAATTGACGGGAGGAAGCTATGGCTACACCTTC. The V and J genes are TRBV7-9 and TRBJ1-2; the D gene is possibly TRBD1 (5 bases). Deletions cut 1 base from V and 4 bases from J, with 22 bases between. Germline values: CDR1 SEHNR, CDR2 FQNEAQ (reference sequence). The CDR3 consists of 18 residues.

The rearrangement joins TRBV2 to TRBJ2-3; 11 nucleotides line up with TRBD2. The germline V gene encodes CDR1 SNHLY and CDR2 FYNNEI. The CDR3 is 16 residues long. V trimming: 4 bases; J trimming: 2 bases; junction bases outside the gene matches: 5. The CDR3 DNA sequence: TGTGCCAGCAGTGCCCTAGCGGGGGGCCACACAGATACGCAGTATTTT. It specifies CASSALAGGHTDTQYF.

This clone was observed a single time. The gene calls are TRBV7-8 and TRBJ2-5; 9 nucleotides agree with TRBD2. The CDR3 is 16 residues long. The J segment lost 5 bases and the V segment lost 5 bases, leaving 12 bases of the junction unmatched. The germline gives CDR1 SGHVS, CDR2 FQNEAQ. CDR3 DNA: TGTGCCAGCAGCCCAGGGGCGCGGGGGGGCCTGGAGACCCAGTACTTC. It translates to CASSPGARGGLETQYF.